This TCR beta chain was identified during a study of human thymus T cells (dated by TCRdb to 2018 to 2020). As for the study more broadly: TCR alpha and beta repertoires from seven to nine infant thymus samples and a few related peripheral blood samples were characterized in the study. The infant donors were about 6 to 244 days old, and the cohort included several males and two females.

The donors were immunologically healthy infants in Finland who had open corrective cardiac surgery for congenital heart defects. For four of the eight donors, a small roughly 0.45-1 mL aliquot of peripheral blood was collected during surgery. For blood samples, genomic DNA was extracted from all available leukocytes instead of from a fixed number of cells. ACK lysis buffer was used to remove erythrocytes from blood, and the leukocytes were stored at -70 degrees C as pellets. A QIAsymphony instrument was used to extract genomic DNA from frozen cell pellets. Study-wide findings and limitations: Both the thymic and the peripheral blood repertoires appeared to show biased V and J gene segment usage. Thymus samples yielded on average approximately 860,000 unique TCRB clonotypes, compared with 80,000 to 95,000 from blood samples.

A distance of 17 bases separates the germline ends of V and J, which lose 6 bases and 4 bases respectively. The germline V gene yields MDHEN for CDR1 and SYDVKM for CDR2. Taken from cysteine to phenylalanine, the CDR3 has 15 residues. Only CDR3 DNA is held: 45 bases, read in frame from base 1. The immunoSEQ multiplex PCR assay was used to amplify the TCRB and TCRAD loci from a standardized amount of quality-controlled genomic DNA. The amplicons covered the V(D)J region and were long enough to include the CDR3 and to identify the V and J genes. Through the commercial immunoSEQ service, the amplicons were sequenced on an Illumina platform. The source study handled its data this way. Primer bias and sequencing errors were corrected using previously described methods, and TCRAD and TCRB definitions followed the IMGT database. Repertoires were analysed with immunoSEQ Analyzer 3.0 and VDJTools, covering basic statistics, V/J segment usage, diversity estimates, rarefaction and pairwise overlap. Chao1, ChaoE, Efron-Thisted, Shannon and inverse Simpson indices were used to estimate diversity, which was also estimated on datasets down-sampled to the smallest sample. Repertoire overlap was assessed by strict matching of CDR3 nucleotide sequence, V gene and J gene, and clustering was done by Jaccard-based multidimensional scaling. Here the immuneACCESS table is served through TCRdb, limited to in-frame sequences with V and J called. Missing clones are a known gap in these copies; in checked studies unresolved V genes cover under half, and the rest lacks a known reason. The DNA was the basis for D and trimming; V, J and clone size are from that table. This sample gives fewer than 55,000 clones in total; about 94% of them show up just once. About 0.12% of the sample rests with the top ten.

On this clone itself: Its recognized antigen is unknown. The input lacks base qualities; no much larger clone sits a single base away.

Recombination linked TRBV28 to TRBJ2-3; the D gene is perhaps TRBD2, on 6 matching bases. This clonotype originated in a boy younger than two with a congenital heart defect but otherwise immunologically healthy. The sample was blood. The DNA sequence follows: TGTGCCAGCAGGATGTATGGAGGGGTGCCAGATACGCAGTATTTT. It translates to CASRMYGGVPDTQYF.